These 8 T cell receptor beta chains were all obtained from the same sample, sequenced in a study of T-cell memory formation after mild COVID-19. TCRdb fed the 5' RACE reads into MiXCR, producing one record per CDR3 protein. The sample has a few hundred thousand distinct CDR3 sequences, around 25% seen once. The sequenced sample consisted of PBMCs or a T cell subset sorted from them (not recorded which). Every receptor here comes from an adult woman who had mild COVID-19 (a few samples of this study predate the infection). Cell type and time point are not known.

This clonotype was seen only a few times. Here the CDR3 DNA reads TGTGCCAGCAGCGTAGCGGGGGGGCCGGGAGATACGCAGTATTTT. Amino acids: CASSVAGGPGDTQYF. The V gene is TRBV9, the J gene TRBJ2-3; 8 positions agree with TRBD2. The ends lost 0 bases at V and 5 bases at J; junction bases unmatched: 5. CDR1 SGDLS and CDR2 YYNGEE come from the germline V gene. There are 15 residues in the CDR3.

This chain uses TRBV7-9 with TRBJ2-7; 10 nucleotides line up with TRBD1. CDR1 and CDR2 (germline): SEHNR, FQNEAQ (reference sequence). The CDR3 has 14 amino acids. Trimming cost V 5 bases and J 3 bases; bases outside gene matches: 4. CDR3 nucleotide sequence: TGTGCCAGCAGCCGCGGGACAGGGGACTACGAGCAGTACTTC. Translation: CASSRGTGDYEQYF.

The chain couples TRBV12-3 or TRBV12-4 to TRBJ2-3; TRBD2 is a possible D gene (6 bases). There are 17 residues in the CDR3. The ends were cut back, 2 bases at V and 1 base at J, with 16 bases in the middle. CDR3 in DNA: TGTGCCAGCAGTTTAATCCCTCCGGGGGAGGGCACAGATACGCAGTATTTT. It is translated as CASSLIPPGEGTDTQYF.

The CDR3 here is CSARIRGEETEAFF. The CDR3 DNA follows: TGCAGTGCTAGAATAAGGGGTGAGGAAACTGAAGCTTTCTTT. The J gene is TRBJ1-1, the V gene TRBV20-1; D might be TRBD1 (5 bases). V lost 2 bases, J lost 5 bases, and 15 bases lay in between. CDR3 length equals 14 residues. Germline V gene lookup returns CDR1 DFQATT and CDR2 SNEGSKA (reference sequence).

The chain links TRBV5-1 to TRBJ2-7, with TRBD1 identical over 7 bases. Germline loops: CDR1 SGHRS, CDR2 YFSETQ. The CDR3 contains 16 residues. V gave up 4 bases and J gave up 0 bases; unmatched junction bases: 10. CDR3 DNA sequence: TGCGCCAGCAGCACGTCCCTGGACAGGAGCTCCTACGAGCAGTACTTC. Protein product: CASSTSLDRSSYEQYF.

The table lists this clonotype with a few counts. This sequence joins TRBV2 and TRBJ2-5; the match to TRBD1 covers 10 bases. The CDR3 contains 14 residues. The V gene end was trimmed by 8 bases and the J gene end by 5 bases; junction bases not matched to a gene: 8. The germline V gene encodes CDR1 SNHLY and CDR2 FYNNEI. The CDR3 loop reads CASGSDRGRETQYF. CDR3 bases: TGTGCCAGCGGGTCTGACAGGGGGCGGGAGACCCAGTACTTC.

This clonotype was found a few times. V and J are TRBV6-2 or TRBV6-3 and TRBJ2-2, with 8 bases aligning to TRBD2. V shed 6 bases and J 4 bases; nucleotides not matched to a gene: 10. The CDR3 runs to 16 residues. Germline V gene sequence: CDR1 MNHEY, CDR2 SVGEGT. CDR3 nucleotides: TGTGCCAGCAGAGTTGCGGGGGGCCTCCTCACCGGGGAGCTGTTTTTT. Residues: CASRVAGGLLTGELFF.

The V call is TRBV19, the J call TRBJ2-7; 8 bases line up with TRBD1. Trimming at V came to 4 bases and at J to 3 bases, leaving 11 bases not matched to a gene. Germline values: CDR1 LNHDA, CDR2 SQIVND (reference sequence). This CDR3 has 16 amino acids. The CDR3 DNA reads TGTGCCAGTAGTACCGCCGGACAGGGTGCTAACTACGAGCAGTACTTC. Amino acids: CASSTAGQGANYEQYF.